This TCR beta chain was identified in a study of blood T cell repertoires in COVID-19. On the study more broadly: Samples representing acute and convalescent COVID-19 were sourced from the United States, Italy and Spain. The cDNA or gDNA used as material had been derived from T cells, B-cell-depleted T cells, or PBMCs.

The germline CDR1 and CDR2 sequences are WNHNN and SYGVQD (reference sequence). The ends were cut back, 2 bases at V and 3 bases at J, with 8 bases in the middle. This CDR3 contains 14 residues. The sample holds one count of this clone. TCRdb's copy holds only in-frame clones and misses some; the assay was immunoSEQ multiplex PCR. The profile covers fewer than 250,000 clones, with 80% to 90% appearing a single time and just over 2.5% taken by the ten largest. Across about two dozen US areas, participants ranged in age from roughly 18 to 95 years. Clinical history reported by participants formed the basis on which cohorts were assigned.

The V call is TRBV10-1, the J call TRBJ1-3, with D maybe TRBD1 (5 bases). The receptor comes from a woman aged 25-40 years with acute COVID-19. The sample taken for sequencing was PBMCs or T cells enriched from blood (not recorded which). For the CDR3, the DNA is TGCGCCAGCAGTGAGCCAGGGTTTGGAAACACCATATATTTT. Residues: CASSEPGFGNTIYF.